This T cell receptor (beta chain) was retrieved from a study of blood T cell repertoires in COVID-19. Looking at the study overall: Samples of COVID-19 (acute and convalescent) were obtained from the United States, Italy and Spain. The cDNA or gDNA used as material had been derived from T cells, B-cell-depleted T cells, or PBMCs.

CDR1 is SGHAT and CDR2 is FQNNGV in the germline V gene. This CDR3 comprises 16 residues. With V trimmed by 6 bases and J by 4 bases, 14 bases remained unmatched. Within 2 weeks before study entry, exposed participants met a COVID-19 case. Clones were sequenced by immunoSEQ multiplex PCR, and TCRdb holds only the in-frame ones, with some missing. The table shows approximately 140,000 clones, with roughly nine tenths occurring only once. The origin of this receptor is a middle-aged woman who had been exposed to COVID-19. V usage is TRBV11-2 and J usage is TRBJ2-5, with 7 bases aligning to TRBD2. Sequencing was carried out using PBMCs or T cells enriched from blood (not recorded which). This CDR3 is CASRNPTGEGGETQYF. DNA for the CDR3: TGTGCCAGCAGGAACCCGACGGGGGAGGGAGGAGAGACCCAGTACTTC.